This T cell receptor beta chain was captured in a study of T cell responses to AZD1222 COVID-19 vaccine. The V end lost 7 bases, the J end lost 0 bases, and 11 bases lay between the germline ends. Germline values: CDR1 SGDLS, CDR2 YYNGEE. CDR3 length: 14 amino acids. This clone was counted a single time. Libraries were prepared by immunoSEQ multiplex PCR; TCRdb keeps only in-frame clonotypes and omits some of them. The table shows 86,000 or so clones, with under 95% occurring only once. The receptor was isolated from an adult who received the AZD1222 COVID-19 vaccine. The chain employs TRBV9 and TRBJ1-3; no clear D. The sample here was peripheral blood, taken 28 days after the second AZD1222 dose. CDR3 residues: CASGELNSGNTIYF. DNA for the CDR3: TGTGCCAGCGGGGAACTCAACTCTGGAAACACCATATATTTT.